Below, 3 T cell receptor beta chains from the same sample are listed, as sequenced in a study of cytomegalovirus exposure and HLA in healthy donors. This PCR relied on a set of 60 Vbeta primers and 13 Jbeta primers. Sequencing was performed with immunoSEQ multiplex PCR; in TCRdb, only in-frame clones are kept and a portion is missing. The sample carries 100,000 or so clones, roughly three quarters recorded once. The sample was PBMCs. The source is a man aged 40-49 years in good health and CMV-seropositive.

The CDR3, as DNA: TGTGCCAGCAGCTTCCCTCGAGCGGGGCTGAACACTGAAGCTTTCTTT. This gives the protein CASSFPRAGLNTEAFF. The gene calls are TRBV7-9 and TRBJ1-1; weak D call: TRBD1 (5 bases). Germline V lookup: CDR1 SEHNR, CDR2 FQNEAQ (reference sequence). V was pared by 3 bases and J by 0 bases, with 14 bases between. The CDR3 has 16 amino acids.

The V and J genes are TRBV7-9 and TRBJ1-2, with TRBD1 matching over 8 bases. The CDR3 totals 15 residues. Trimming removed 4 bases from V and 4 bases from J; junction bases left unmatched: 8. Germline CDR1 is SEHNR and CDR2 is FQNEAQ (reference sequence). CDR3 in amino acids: CASSWGQVLIYGYTF. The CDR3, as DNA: TGTGCCAGCAGCTGGGGACAGGTCCTCATCTATGGCTACACCTTC.

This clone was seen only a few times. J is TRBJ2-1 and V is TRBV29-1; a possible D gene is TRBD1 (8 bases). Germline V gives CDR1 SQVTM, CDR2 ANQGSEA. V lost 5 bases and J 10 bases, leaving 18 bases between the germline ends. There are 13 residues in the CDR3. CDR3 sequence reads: CSVRVQGEGEQFF. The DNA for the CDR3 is TGCAGCGTTCGGGTACAGGGGGAGGGCGAGCAGTTCTTC.